The table lists the clone carrying this TCR beta chain with a few counts. Its antigen is not identified. The CDR3 is 15 residues long. Germline lookup yields CDR1 SGHNT and CDR2 YYREEE (reference sequence). The data stem from a study of post-analysis software for immune sequencing data. About the study: Clinical courses comprised relapsing-remitting, secondary progressive and progressive-relapsing multiple sclerosis. Findings of the study overall: Analysis by F measure revealed that same-batch samples clustered strongly together. Normalized Chao1 diversity was significantly reduced in patients versus controls. Higher frequency in patients than in controls was seen for about five TRBV segments, with TRBV5-6, TRBV5-1 and TRBV20-1 among them.

Unique molecular identifiers were built into the TCR beta cDNA libraries. The T cell input of about 0.9 to 11 million gave about half a million cDNA molecules. TCRdb passed the PCR reads through MiXCR, listing each CDR3 protein once. The repertoire holds about 200,000 distinct CDR3 sequences, roughly 28% seen once, with about 3.4% in the top ten. This sequence was found in a girl under 18 with multiple sclerosis. The chain recombines TRBV5-4 with TRBJ2-7; D uncertain. The DNA matches TRBJ2-5 better at its end, which makes the J call doubtful. The sequenced sample was blood. The CDR3 sequence: CASSLAKGGKETQYF. CDR3 DNA: TGTGCCAGCAGCTTGGCCAAGGGCGGAAAAGAGACCCAGTACTTC.